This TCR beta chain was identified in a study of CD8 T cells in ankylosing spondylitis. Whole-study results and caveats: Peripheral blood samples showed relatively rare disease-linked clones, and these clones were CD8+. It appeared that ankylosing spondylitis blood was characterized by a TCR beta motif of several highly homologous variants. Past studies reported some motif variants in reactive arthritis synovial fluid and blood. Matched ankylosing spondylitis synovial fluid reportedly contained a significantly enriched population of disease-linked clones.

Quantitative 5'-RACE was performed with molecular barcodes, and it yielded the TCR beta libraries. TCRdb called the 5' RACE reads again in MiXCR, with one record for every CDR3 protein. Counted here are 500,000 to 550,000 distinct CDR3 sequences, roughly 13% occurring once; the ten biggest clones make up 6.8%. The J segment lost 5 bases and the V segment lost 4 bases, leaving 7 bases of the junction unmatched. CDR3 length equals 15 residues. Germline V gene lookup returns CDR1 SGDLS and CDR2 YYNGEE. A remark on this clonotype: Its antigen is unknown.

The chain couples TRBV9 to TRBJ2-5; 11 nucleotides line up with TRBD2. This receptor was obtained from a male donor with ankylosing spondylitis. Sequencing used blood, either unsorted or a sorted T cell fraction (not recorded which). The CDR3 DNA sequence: TGTGCCAGCAGCTTCGGAGTAGCGGGAGGGGAGACCCAGTACTTC. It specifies CASSFGVAGGETQYF.